These 17 T cell receptor beta chains originate from one sample sequenced in a study of human T cells and chemical hapten exposure. MiXCR was run by TCRdb on the RACE reads, yielding one entry per CDR3 protein. The sample includes 300,000 to 450,000 distinct CDR3 sequences, 4.5% to 6% of them seen just once. Time point defined: pre-sensitization, week 0. Described treatment: therapeutic diphenylcyclopropenone sensitization with weekly scalp DPC. The starting material was whole blood, obtained in connection with sensitization to the hapten diphenylcyclopropenone (DPC). Source of these receptors: a woman in her 50s with alopecia areata. Some clones in this sample may be carry-over from other donors' samples.

There are many counts of this clonotype. This chain connects TRBV7-9 to TRBJ2-7; no clear D gene. This CDR3 contains 15 residues. V was trimmed by 2 bases and J by 2 bases, leaving 13 bases between them. CDR1 is SEHNR, CDR2 FQNEAQ, per germline (reference sequence). The CDR3 DNA reads as TGTGCCAGCAGCTTAACCCGGAGTGGGGCCTACGAGCAGTACTTC. Its translation: CASSLTRSGAYEQYF.

This clonotype has just a few counts. The J gene is TRBJ2-7, the V gene TRBV5-6; TRBD1 is a possible D gene (6 bases). The CDR3 spans 15 residues. Germline loops: CDR1 SGHDT, CDR2 YYEEEE. The V end was cut by 0 bases, the J end by 0 bases, with 10 bases between. CDR3 sequence (DNA): TGTGCCAGCAGCTTGGGGGGGCCCCGCTCCTACGAGCAGTACTTC. Its protein product is CASSLGGPRSYEQYF.

This clonotype was seen at least ten times. The V call is TRBV15, the J call TRBJ2-3, with D hard to call. The V and J ends lost 3 bases and 3 bases respectively, with 13 bases between them. CDR3 size: 15 residues. Germline-derived CDR1 and CDR2 are LNHNV and YYDKDF (reference sequence). The CDR3 is CATSRRSSKTDTQYF. The CDR3 nucleotides read TGTGCCACCAGCAGGAGGAGTTCAAAGACAGATACGCAGTATTTT.

V usage is TRBV11-2 and J usage is TRBJ1-5; D gene unclear. Germline loops: CDR1 SGHAT, CDR2 FQNNGV. The V gene lost 5 bases and the J gene lost 2 bases, with 10 bases spanning the gap. The CDR3 loop spans 14 amino acids. As DNA, the CDR3 is TGTGCCAGCAGCCGCGACGAGGGCAATCAGCCCCAGCATTTT. Protein product: CASSRDEGNQPQHF.

This clonotype has more than one count but fewer than ten. It may be a read error: a sequence one base away is much more abundant. This sequence joins TRBV28 and TRBJ2-7; D gene uncertain. CDR3 length: 11 amino acids. Trimming took 4 bases from V and 3 from J, leaving 4 bases between them. CDR1 and CDR2 (germline): MDHEN, SYDVKM. CDR3 DNA: TGTGCCAGCAGTTCCGTCTACGAGCAGTACTTC. Its protein is CASSSVYEQYF.

V usage is TRBV20-1 and J usage is TRBJ1-6, with TRBD1 matching 7 bases. The germline CDR1 and CDR2 sequences are DFQATT and SNEGSKA (reference sequence). J gave up 10 bases and V 6 bases, and 12 bases lay outside the gene matches. The CDR3 has 14 amino acids. The CDR3 DNA sequence: TGCAGTGCCCGACCCGACAGGGTGGACTCACCCCTCCACTTT. Translation: CSARPDRVDSPLHF.

The gene calls are TRBV30 and TRBJ1-2; D not resolved. V was trimmed by 0 bases and J by 8 bases, leaving 13 bases between them. From germline, CDR1 is GTSNPN and CDR2 SVGIG (reference sequence). This CDR3 comprises 13 residues. The CDR3 region has the DNA TGTGCCTGGAGTGTTGGTCTCACCTACGGCTACACCTTC. It encodes CAWSVGLTYGYTF.

This clonotype was detected many times. The chain joins TRBV11-2 to TRBJ2-3; either TRBD1 or TRBD2 may fit D (5 bases each). This CDR3 is 15 amino acids long. The V gene's germline CDR1 is SGHAT and CDR2 FQNNGV. The V end lost 2 bases, the J end lost 1 base, and 10 bases lay between the germline ends. In DNA form, the CDR3 reads TGTGCCAGCAGCTTACAACTAGGGGGCACAGATACGCAGTATTTT. Translated, it gives CASSLQLGGTDTQYF.

The chain couples TRBV5-5 to TRBJ2-7, with a possible D match to TRBD1 (5 bases). CDR1 and CDR2 (germline): SGHKS, YYEKEE (reference sequence). This CDR3 contains 15 residues. Trimming removed 0 bases from V and 3 bases from J, with 13 bases in between. CDR3 sequence: CASSLAGNQVYEQYF. The DNA of the CDR3 is TGTGCCAGCAGCTTGGCAGGGAATCAGGTCTACGAGCAGTACTTC.

The chain carries TRBV6-5 and TRBJ2-2, with 7 bases aligning to TRBD1. The V segment lost 3 bases and the J segment 6 bases; nucleotides outside the gene matches: 10. The CDR3 runs to 16 residues. In germline, CDR1 is MNHEY, CDR2 SVGAGI. CDR3 in amino acids: CASSYKRGLSAGELFF. The CDR3 DNA is TGTGCCAGCAGTTATAAGAGGGGGCTATCGGCCGGGGAGCTGTTTTTT.

In this sample, this clonotype turned up many times. This rearrangement joins TRBV20-1 to TRBJ2-7, with D perhaps TRBD1 (5 bases). Trimming cost V 5 bases and J 3 bases, with 8 bases left between them. This CDR3 comprises 11 residues. Per germline, CDR1 DFQATT and CDR2 SNEGSKA (reference sequence). The CDR3 region is CSAPTDYEQYF. Written as DNA, the CDR3 is TGCAGTGCTCCGACAGACTACGAGCAGTACTTC.

This clonotype was counted ten times or more. This rearrangement joins TRBV27 to TRBJ2-4, with D possibly TRBD1 on 6 matching bases. Trimming pared 5 bases from V and 2 bases from J, leaving 16 bases between. The germline V gene has CDR1 MNHEY and CDR2 SMNVEV (reference sequence). The CDR3 runs 16 residues. CDR3 loop: CASSRIQQGPKNIQYF. The CDR3 nucleotides read TGTGCCAGCAGTCGCATCCAACAGGGTCCCAAAAACATTCAGTACTTC.

This clonotype was counted at least ten times. The rearrangement links TRBV20-1 to TRBJ2-3; D might be TRBD2 (7 bases). V dropped 1 base and J dropped 4 bases, with 12 bases sitting between them. The CDR3 sequence is 14 residues long. CDR1 and CDR2 from the germline V gene are DFQATT and SNEGSKA (reference sequence). In DNA, the CDR3 is TGCAGTGCTAGAGGGGGGGGCTGGGCAGATACGCAGTATTTT. Residues: CSARGGGWADTQYF.

The J gene is TRBJ2-7, the V gene TRBV5-5, with TRBD2 as a possible D gene (5 bases). The V gene lost 0 bases and the J gene lost 3 bases, with 13 bases spanning the gap. Germline V gene sequence: CDR1 SGHKS, CDR2 YYEKEE (reference sequence). The CDR3 has 15 amino acids. CDR3 sequence reads: CASSLGRLLDYEQYF. The CDR3 nucleotides read TGTGCCAGCAGCTTGGGGCGGCTACTAGACTACGAGCAGTACTTC.

This chain links TRBV11-2 with TRBJ1-1; D uncertain. The CDR3 spans 14 residues. The V and J ends lost 0 bases and 4 bases respectively, with 9 bases between them. Germline V CDR1 and CDR2: SGHAT, FQNNGV. CDR3 amino acids: CASSLEALGTEAFF. The DNA of the CDR3 is TGTGCCAGCAGCTTAGAGGCCCTTGGCACTGAAGCTTTCTTT. Full variable domain (outside the CDR3, taken from reference TRBV11-2 and TRBJ1-1): EAGVAQSPRYKIIEKRQSVAFWCNPISGHATLYWYQQILGQGPKLLIQFQNNGVVDDSQLPKDRFSAERLKGVDSTLKIQPAKLEDSAVYLCASSLEALGTEAFFGQGTRLTVV.

This clonotype was counted many times. The gene calls are TRBV28 and TRBJ1-2; no firm D call. Deletions cut 2 bases from V and 0 bases from J, with 22 bases between. Germline V gene lookup returns CDR1 MDHEN and CDR2 SYDVKM. The CDR3 extends over 19 amino acids. In DNA, the CDR3 is TGTGCCAGCAGTTTAGCTTTTGAGGGTCCATTTTCATCTAACTATGGCTACACCTTC. Its translation: CASSLAFEGPFSSNYGYTF.

There are many counts of this clonotype. This chain connects TRBV28 to TRBJ1-3; TRBD1 aligns across 9 bases. Unmatched junction bases numbered 5, after V lost 10 bases and J lost 4 bases. CDR1 is MDHEN and CDR2 is SYDVKM in the germline V gene. The CDR3 has 13 residues. CDR3 sequence: CATDRGAGNTIYF. CDR3 DNA sequence: TGTGCCACAGACAGGGGGGCAGGAAACACCATATATTTT.